Below are 17 T cell receptor beta chains sequenced from a single sample in a study of blood T cells in healthy people across ages. With a J-beta primer mix and a sample-barcoded 5' primer, a second PCR ran about 6 to 11 cycles. MiXCR, applied by TCRdb to the 5' RACE reads, yields one record per CDR3 protein. Found here are 600,000 to 650,000 distinct CDR3 sequences, approximately 59% of them singletons; the top ten hold around 37%. Sequenced input: blood. These receptors originate from a man in his fifties or sixties in good health.

This clonotype appeared many times. The chain's CDR3 is CASSLGPSSETQYF. CDR3 DNA: TGTGCCAGCAGCTTAGGTCCTAGCAGTGAGACCCAGTACTTC. The chain carries TRBV7-2 and TRBJ2-5, with D maybe TRBD2 (5 bases). CDR1 is SGHTA, CDR2 FQGNSA, per germline. The CDR3 spans 14 residues. With 1 base removed from V and 5 bases from J, the gap between germline ends came to 11 bases.

V usage is TRBV29-1 and J usage is TRBJ2-2; D may be TRBD2 (7 bases). This CDR3 spans 15 amino acids. Deletions cut 5 bases from V and 2 bases from J, with 15 bases between. CDR1 is SQVTM, CDR2 ANQGSEA, per germline. The CDR3 sequence is CSVRTGGLNTGELFF. Written as DNA, the CDR3 is TGCAGCGTTAGAACCGGGGGGCTAAACACCGGGGAGCTGTTTTTT.

This chain joins TRBV6-2 or TRBV6-3 and TRBJ2-3; 7 bases are a match to TRBD1. The CDR3 runs to 17 residues. Losses at the gene ends were 6 bases for V and 0 bases for J; bases not matched to a gene: 12. CDR1 is MNHEY and CDR2 is SVGEGT in the germline V gene. The CDR3 protein is CASRPLTGSTSTDTQYF. The CDR3 DNA reads TGTGCCAGCAGACCCCTGACAGGGTCAACTAGCACAGATACGCAGTATTTT.

The chain links TRBV9 to TRBJ2-3; 10 positions agree with TRBD2. The trim removed 4 bases at V and 1 base at J, leaving 9 bases unmatched. CDR1 and CDR2 from the germline V gene are SGDLS and YYNGEE. The CDR3 sequence is 17 residues long. CDR3 loop: CASSLSAGTSGTDTQYF. The DNA of the CDR3 is TGTGCCAGCAGCCTATCTGCCGGGACTAGCGGCACAGATACGCAGTATTTT. The full variable domain, rest sourced from reference TRBV9 and TRBJ2-3, is DSGVTQTPKHLITATGQRVTLRCSPRSGDLSVYWYQQSLDQGLQFLIQYYNGEERAKGNILERFSAQQFPDLHSELNLSSLELGDSALYFCASSLSAGTSGTDTQYFGPGTRLTVL.

The chain is built from TRBV5-5 and TRBJ2-5; D is undetermined. Germline-derived CDR1 and CDR2 are SGHKS and YYEKEE (reference sequence). V lost 3 bases and J 13 bases, leaving 4 bases between the germline ends. The CDR3 runs to 8 residues. The DNA for the CDR3 is TGTGCCAGCAGCTCGCGGTACTTC. This translates into CASSSRYF.

The chain has TRBV6-1 and TRBJ2-7, with D unresolved. The V end was cut by 7 bases, the J end by 10 bases, with 14 bases between. Germline V gives CDR1 MNHNS, CDR2 SASEGT. CDR3 size: 11 residues. This CDR3 is CASTARGTQYF. The CDR3 region has the DNA TGTGCCAGCACCGCGAGAGGAACCCAGTACTTC.

The chain employs TRBV12-3 or TRBV12-4 and TRBJ1-2; D gene unclear. Trimming took off 8 bases at V and 8 bases at J, with 15 bases between the two ends. This CDR3 has 12 residues. CDR3 sequence: CASPPPFNGYTF. CDR3 bases: TGTGCCAGCCCGCCCCCATTTAACGGCTACACCTTC.

The CDR3 protein is CAISVRDGGETQYF. The CDR3, as DNA: TGTGCCATCAGTGTCCGGGACGGAGGGGAGACCCAGTACTTC. This chain connects TRBV10-3 to TRBJ2-5; tentative D call: TRBD2 (6 bases). The germline gives CDR1 ENHRY, CDR2 SYGVKD. The germline V and J ends were trimmed by 4 bases and 5 bases, with 14 bases remaining between them. This CDR3 region has 14 residues.

The rearrangement joins TRBV29-1 to TRBJ2-3; D is ambiguous. The germline V gene encodes CDR1 SQVTM and CDR2 ANQGSEA. This CDR3 contains 14 residues. V was pared by 3 bases and J by 2 bases, with 12 bases between. CDR3 bases: TGCAGCGTTGATGCCGGACCGAACACAGATACGCAGTATTTT. It translates to CSVDAGPNTDTQYF.

The J gene is TRBJ2-5, the V gene TRBV13, with D unresolved. Germline V lookup: CDR1 PRHDT, CDR2 FYEKMQ (reference sequence). The CDR3 consists of 13 residues. Trimming stripped 5 bases from V and 5 bases from J, with 12 bases between. In nucleotides, the CDR3 is TGTGCCAGCAGCATCGGCGGAACGGAGACCCAGTACTTC. Amino acids: CASSIGGTETQYF.

The V and J genes are TRBV5-1 and TRBJ2-5, with D tentatively TRBD1 or TRBD2 (5 bases each). The V end lost 0 bases, the J end lost 2 bases, and 14 bases lay between the germline ends. In germline, CDR1 is SGHRS, CDR2 YFSETQ. The CDR3 spans 16 residues. The CDR3 region has the DNA TGCGCCAGCAGCTTGGTGGGTCGGGGCCATCAAGAGACCCAGTACTTC. Encoded protein: CASSLVGRGHQETQYF.

The V and J genes are TRBV7-3 and TRBJ2-3, with D perhaps TRBD2 (7 bases). The CDR3 contains 15 residues. The V gene's germline CDR1 is SGHTA and CDR2 FQGTGA. V lost 5 bases and J lost 4, with 16 bases in between. CDR3 protein: CASSPQAGAADTQYF. The CDR3 DNA sequence: TGTGCCAGCAGCCCTCAGGCGGGGGCGGCAGATACGCAGTATTTT.

The rearrangement uses TRBV14 and TRBJ2-5; D is possibly TRBD1 or TRBD2 (6 bases each). Germline V gene data show CDR1 as SGHDN and CDR2 as FVKESK. V lost 0 bases to trimming and J lost 5 bases, with 16 bases between them. The CDR3 is made up of 16 amino acids. This chain's CDR3 is CASSQDWVGGLETQYF. The DNA of the CDR3 is TGTGCCAGCAGCCAAGATTGGGTCGGGGGCCTGGAGACCCAGTACTTC.

The chain couples TRBV7-8 to TRBJ2-5; D is unresolved. This CDR3 is built from 15 residues. V lost 5 bases to trimming and J lost 5 bases, with 18 bases between them. CDR1 is SGHVS, CDR2 FQNEAQ, per germline. CDR3 coding DNA: TGTGCCAGCAGCCCCGGGCCCTCTGCCCCGGAGACCCAGTACTTC. Its translation: CASSPGPSAPETQYF.

The rearrangement uses TRBV7-9 and TRBJ2-4; the D is unclear. The CDR3 runs to 15 residues. Trimming shortened V by 5 bases and J by 5 bases, and 16 bases separated the two germline ends. Germline CDR1 SEHNR, CDR2 FQNEAQ (reference sequence). The CDR3 spells CASSTDRDTQNIQYF. The DNA for the CDR3 is TGTGCCAGCAGCACGGACCGAGACACCCAAAACATTCAGTACTTC.

This chain links TRBV28 with TRBJ2-1; TRBD1 matches at 7 bases. Germline CDR1 and CDR2: MDHEN and SYDVKM. There are 14 residues in the CDR3. V lost 2 bases and J lost 8; bases outside the gene matches: 6. Written as DNA, the CDR3 is TGTGCCAGCAGTTTAGCGAGGGGGCAAGATGAGCAGTTCTTC. This gives the protein CASSLARGQDEQFF.

The chain recombines TRBV5-5 with TRBJ1-4, with D possibly TRBD1 on 5 matching bases. V gave up 7 bases and J gave up 5 bases, with 15 bases separating them. The germline gives CDR1 SGHKS, CDR2 YYEKEE (reference sequence). This CDR3 is 14 amino acids long. The CDR3 spells CASGSGERNEKLFF. Here the CDR3 DNA reads TGTGCCAGCGGGTCGGGGGAGAGGAATGAAAAACTGTTTTTT.